The present TCR beta chain was sequenced within a study of cytomegalovirus exposure and HLA in healthy donors. PCR used 60 Vbeta primers and 13 Jbeta primers. Measured with immunoSEQ multiplex PCR; TCRdb has only the in-frame clones, and not every one. The data contain 130,000 to 150,000 clones, 70% to 85% of them seen just once; the ten biggest clones take up roughly 10%. In the case of this clone: The antigen is not known.

Per germline, CDR1 LGHNA and CDR2 YNFKEQ. The CDR3 covers 15 residues. Germline trimming cut 0 bases from V and 10 bases from J; bases unmatched to any gene: 4. Study-wide findings and caveats: Apart from CMV serostatus, no immune exposure information was available.

The specimen sequenced was PBMCs. The receptor comes from a woman aged 60-70 years in good health and CMV-seropositive. This chain uses TRBV4-2 with TRBJ2-1; 12 positions match TRBD2. The CDR3 nucleotides are TGTGCCAGCAGCCAAGATTGGCTAGCGGGGGGGGAGCAGTTCTTC. This encodes CASSQDWLAGGEQFF.